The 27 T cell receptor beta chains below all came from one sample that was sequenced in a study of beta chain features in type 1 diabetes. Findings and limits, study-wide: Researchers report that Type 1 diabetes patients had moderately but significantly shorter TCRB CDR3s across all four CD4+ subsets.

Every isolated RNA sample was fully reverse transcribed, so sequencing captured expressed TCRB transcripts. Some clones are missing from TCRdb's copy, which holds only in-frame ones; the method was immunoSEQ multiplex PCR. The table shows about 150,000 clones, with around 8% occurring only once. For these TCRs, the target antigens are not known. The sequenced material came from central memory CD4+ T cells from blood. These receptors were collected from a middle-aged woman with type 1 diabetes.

The CDR3 reads CASSLVGERDEQFF. The DNA of the CDR3 is TGTGCCAGCAGCTTAGTGGGGGAGCGGGATGAGCAGTTCTTC. The genes are TRBV7-2 and TRBJ2-1, with D possibly TRBD2 on 6 matching bases. The V gene's germline CDR1 is SGHTA and CDR2 FQGNSA. CDR3 length: 14 amino acids. V lost 1 base and J 8 bases, leaving 12 bases between the germline ends.

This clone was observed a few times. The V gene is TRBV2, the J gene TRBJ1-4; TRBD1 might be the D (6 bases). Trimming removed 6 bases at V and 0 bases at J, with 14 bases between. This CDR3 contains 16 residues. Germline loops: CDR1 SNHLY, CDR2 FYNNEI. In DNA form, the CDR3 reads TGTGCCAGCAGCAGACAGGCGGCGGCAACTAATGAAAAACTGTTTTTT. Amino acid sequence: CASSRQAAATNEKLFF.

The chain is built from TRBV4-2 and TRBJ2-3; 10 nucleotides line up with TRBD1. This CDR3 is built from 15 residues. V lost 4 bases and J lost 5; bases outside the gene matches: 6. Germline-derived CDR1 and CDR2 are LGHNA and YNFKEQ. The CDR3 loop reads CASSRGTGEGDTQYF. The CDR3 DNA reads TGTGCCAGCAGCCGCGGGACAGGGGAGGGAGATACGCAGTATTTT.

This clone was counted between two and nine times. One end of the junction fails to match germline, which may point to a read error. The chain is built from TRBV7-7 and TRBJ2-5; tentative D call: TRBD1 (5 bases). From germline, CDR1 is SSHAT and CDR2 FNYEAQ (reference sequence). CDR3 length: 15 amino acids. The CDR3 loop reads CASSLGRTSGQTQYF. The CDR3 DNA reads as TGTGCTAGCAGCTTAGGGCGGACATCAGGCCAGACCCAGTACTTC.

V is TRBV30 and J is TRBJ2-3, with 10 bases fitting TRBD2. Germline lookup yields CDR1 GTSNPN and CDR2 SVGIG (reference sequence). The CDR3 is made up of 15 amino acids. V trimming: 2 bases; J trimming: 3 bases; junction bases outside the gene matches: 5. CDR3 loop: CAWSLLAGVTDTQYF. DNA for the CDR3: TGTGCCTGGAGTCTCCTAGCGGGAGTGACAGATACGCAGTATTTT.

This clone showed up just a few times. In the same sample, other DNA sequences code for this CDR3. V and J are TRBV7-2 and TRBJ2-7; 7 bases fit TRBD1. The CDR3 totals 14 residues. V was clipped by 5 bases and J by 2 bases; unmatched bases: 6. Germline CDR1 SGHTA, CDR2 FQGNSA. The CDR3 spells CASSPRQGPYEQYF. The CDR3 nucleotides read TGTGCCAGCAGCCCGAGACAGGGTCCCTACGAGCAGTACTTC. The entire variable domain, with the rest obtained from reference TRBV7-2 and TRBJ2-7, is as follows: GAGVSQSPSNKVTEKGKDVELRCDPISGHTALYWYRQSLGQGLEFLIYFQGNSAPDKSGLPSDRFSAERTGGSVSTLTIQRTQQEDSAVYLCASSPRQGPYEQYFGPGTRLTVT.

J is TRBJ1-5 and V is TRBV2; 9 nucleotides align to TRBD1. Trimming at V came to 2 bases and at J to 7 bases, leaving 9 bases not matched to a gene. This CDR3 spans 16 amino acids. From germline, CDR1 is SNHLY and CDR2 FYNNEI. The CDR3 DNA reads TGTGCCAGCAGTGAAATCGGGACAGGGATCGGACAGCCCCAGCATTTT. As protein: CASSEIGTGIGQPQHF. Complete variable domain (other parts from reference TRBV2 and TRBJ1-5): EPEVTQTPSHQVTQMGQEVILRCVPISNHLYFYWYRQILGQKVEFLVSFYNNEISEKSEIFDDQFSVERPDGSNFTLKIRSTKLEDSAMYFCASSEIGTGIGQPQHFGDGTRLSIL.

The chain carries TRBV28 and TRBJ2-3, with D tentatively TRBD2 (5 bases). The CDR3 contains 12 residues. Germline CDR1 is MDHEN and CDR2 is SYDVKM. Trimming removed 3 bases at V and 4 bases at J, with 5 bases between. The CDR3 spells CASSLRADTQYF. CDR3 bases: TGTGCCAGCAGTTTGCGGGCAGATACGCAGTATTTT. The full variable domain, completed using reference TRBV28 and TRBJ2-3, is DVKVTQSSRYLVKRTGEKVFLECVQDMDHENMFWYRQDPGLGLRLIYFSYDVKMKEKGDIPEGYSVSREKKERFSLILESASTNQTSMYLCASSLRADTQYFGPGTRLTVL.

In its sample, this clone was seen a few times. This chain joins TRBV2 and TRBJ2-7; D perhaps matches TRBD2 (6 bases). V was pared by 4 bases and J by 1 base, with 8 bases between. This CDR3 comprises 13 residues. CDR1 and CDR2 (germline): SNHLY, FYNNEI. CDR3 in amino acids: CASSGGGSYEQYF. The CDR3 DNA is TGTGCCAGCAGTGGAGGAGGGTCCTACGAGCAGTACTTC. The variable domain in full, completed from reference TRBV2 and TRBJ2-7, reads EPEVTQTPSHQVTQMGQEVILRCVPISNHLYFYWYRQILGQKVEFLVSFYNNEISEKSEIFDDQFSVERPDGSNFTLKIRSTKLEDSAMYFCASSGGGSYEQYFGPGTRLTVT.

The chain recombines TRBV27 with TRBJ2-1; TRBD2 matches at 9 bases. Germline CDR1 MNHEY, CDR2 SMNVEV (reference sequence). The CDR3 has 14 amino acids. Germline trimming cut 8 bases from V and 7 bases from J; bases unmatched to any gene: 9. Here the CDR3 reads CASCRDSGGNEQFF. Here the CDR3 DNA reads TGTGCCAGCTGCCGGGACAGCGGGGGGAATGAGCAGTTCTTC.

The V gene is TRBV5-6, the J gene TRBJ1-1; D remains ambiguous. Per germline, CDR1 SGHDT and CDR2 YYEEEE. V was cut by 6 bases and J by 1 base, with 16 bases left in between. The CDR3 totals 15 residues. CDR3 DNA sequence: TGTGCCAGCACCCTGTCGGGGATGGGGAACACTGAAGCTTTCTTT. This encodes CASTLSGMGNTEAFF.

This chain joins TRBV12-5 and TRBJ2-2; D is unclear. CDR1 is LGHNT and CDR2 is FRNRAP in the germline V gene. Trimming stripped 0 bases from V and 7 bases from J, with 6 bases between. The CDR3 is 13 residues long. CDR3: CASGLVPNGELFF. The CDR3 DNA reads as TGTGCTAGTGGTTTGGTTCCTAACGGGGAGCTGTTTTTT.

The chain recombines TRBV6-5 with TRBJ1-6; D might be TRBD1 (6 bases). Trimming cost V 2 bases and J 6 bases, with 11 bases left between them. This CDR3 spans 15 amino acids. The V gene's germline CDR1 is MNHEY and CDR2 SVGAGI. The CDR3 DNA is TGTGCCAGCAGTTACGACGGACAGCTTAATTCACCCCTCCACTTT. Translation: CASSYDGQLNSPLHF.

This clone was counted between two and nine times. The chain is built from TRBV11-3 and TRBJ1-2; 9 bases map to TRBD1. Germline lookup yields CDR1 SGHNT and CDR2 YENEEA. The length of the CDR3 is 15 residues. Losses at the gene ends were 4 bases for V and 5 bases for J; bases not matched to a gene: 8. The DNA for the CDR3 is TGTGCCAGCAGCTCTTACAGGGGGCGCTCTTATGGCTACACCTTC. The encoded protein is CASSSYRGRSYGYTF.

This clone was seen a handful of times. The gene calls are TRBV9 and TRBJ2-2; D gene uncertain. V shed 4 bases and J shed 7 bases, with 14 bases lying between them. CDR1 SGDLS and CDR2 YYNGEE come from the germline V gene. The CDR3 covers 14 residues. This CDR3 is CASSTPSPGGELFF. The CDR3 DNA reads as TGTGCCAGCAGCACCCCCAGCCCAGGCGGGGAGCTGTTTTTT.

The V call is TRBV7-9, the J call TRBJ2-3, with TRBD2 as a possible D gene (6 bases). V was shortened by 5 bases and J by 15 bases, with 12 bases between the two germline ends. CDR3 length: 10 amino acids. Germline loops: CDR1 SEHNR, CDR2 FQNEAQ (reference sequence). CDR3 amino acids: CASSGTPAYF. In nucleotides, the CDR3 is TGTGCCAGCAGCGGGACTCCGGCTTATTTT. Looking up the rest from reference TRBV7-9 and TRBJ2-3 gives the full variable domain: DTGVSQNPRHKITKRGQNVTFRCDPISEHNRLYWYRQTLGQGPEFLTYFQNEAQLEKSRLLSDRFSAERPKGSFSTLEIQRTEQGDSAMYLCASSGTPAYFGPGTRLTVL.

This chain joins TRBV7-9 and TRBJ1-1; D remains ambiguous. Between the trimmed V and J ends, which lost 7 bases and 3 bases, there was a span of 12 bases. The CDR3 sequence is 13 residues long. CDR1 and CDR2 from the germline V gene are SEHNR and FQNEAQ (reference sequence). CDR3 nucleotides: TGTGCCAGCACCCGCGGGAGGGACACTGAAGCTTTCTTT. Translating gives CASTRGRDTEAFF.

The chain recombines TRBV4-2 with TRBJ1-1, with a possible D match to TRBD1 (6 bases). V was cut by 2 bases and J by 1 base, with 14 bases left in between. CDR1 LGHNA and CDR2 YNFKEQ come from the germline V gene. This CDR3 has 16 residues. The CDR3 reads CASSQLGGGRNTEAFF. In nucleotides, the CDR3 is TGTGCCAGCAGCCAACTTGGGGGGGGGCGGAACACTGAAGCTTTCTTT.

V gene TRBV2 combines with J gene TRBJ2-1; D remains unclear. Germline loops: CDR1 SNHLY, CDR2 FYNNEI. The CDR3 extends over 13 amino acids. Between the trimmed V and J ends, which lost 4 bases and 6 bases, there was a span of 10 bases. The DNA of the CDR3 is TGTGCCAGCAGTGCCCTAAATCCCAATGAGCAGTTCTTC. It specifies CASSALNPNEQFF.

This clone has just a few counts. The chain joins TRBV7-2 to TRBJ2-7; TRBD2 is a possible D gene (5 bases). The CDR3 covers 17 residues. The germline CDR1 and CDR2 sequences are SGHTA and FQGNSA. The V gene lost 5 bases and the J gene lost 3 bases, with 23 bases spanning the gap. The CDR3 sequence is CASSHQGGQARGYEQYF. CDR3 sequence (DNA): TGTGCCAGCAGCCATCAAGGCGGGCAGGCTAGAGGCTACGAGCAGTACTTC.

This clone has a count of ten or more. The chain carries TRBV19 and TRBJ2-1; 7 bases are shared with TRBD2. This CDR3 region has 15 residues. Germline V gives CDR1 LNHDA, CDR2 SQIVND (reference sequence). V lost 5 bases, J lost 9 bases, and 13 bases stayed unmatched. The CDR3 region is CASSASGTKGGEQFF. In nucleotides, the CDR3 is TGTGCCAGTAGTGCCTCCGGGACTAAAGGAGGTGAGCAGTTCTTC.

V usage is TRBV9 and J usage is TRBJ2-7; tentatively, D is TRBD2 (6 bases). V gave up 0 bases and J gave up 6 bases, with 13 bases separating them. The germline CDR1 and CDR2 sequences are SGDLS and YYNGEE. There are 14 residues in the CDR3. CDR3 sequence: CASSVAGSGREQYF. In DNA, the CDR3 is TGTGCCAGCAGCGTAGCGGGTAGCGGACGCGAGCAGTACTTC.

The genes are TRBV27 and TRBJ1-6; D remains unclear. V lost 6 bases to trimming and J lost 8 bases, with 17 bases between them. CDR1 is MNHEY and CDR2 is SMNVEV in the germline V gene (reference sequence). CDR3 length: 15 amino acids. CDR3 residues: CASRPGVARDSPLHF. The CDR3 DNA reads TGTGCCAGCAGGCCCGGGGTGGCCCGGGATTCACCCCTCCACTTT.

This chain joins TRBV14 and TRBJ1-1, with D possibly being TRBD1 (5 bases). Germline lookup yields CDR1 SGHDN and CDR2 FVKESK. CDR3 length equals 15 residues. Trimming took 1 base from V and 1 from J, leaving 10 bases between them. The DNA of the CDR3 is TGTGCCAGCAGCCAAGCTAGGGGAAGGAACACTGAAGCTTTCTTT. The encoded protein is CASSQARGRNTEAFF.

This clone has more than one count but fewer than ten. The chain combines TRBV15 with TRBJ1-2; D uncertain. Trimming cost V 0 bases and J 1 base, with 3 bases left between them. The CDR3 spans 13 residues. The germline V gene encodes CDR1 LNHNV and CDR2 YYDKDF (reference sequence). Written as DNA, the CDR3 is TGTGCCACCAGCAGAGACAGTAACTATGGCTACACCTTC. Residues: CATSRDSNYGYTF. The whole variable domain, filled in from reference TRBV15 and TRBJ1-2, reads DAMVIQNPRYQVTQFGKPVTLSCSQTLNHNVMYWYQQKSSQAPKLLFHYYDKDFNNEADTPDNFQSRRPNTSFCFLDIRSPGLGDTAMYLCATSRDSNYGYTFGSGTRLTVV.

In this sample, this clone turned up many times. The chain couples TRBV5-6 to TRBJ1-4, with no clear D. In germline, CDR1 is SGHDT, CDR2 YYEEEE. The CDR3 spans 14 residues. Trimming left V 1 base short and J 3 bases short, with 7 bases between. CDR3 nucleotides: TGTGCCAGCAGCTTGAGGAGGGCTAATGAAAAACTGTTTTTT. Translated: CASSLRRANEKLFF.

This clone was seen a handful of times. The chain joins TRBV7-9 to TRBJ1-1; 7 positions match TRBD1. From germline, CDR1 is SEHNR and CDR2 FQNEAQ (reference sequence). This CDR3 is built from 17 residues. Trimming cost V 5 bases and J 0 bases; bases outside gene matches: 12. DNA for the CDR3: TGTGCCAGCAGCCCCGGGGACAGAACCTTCATGAACACTGAAGCTTTCTTT. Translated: CASSPGDRTFMNTEAFF.